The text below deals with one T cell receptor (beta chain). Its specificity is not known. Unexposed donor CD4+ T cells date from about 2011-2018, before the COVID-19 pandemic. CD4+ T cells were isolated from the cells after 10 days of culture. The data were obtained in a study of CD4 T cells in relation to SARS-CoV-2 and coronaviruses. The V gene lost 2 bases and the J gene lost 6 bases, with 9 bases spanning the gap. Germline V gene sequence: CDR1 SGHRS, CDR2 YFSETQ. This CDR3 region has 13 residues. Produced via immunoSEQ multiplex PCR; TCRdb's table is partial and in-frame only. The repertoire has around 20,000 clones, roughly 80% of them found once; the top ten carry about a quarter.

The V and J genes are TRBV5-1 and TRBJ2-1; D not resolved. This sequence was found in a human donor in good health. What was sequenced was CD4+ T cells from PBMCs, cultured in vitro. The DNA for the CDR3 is TGCGCCAGCAGCTTTGGCAGAACCAATGAGCAGTTCTTC. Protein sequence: CASSFGRTNEQFF. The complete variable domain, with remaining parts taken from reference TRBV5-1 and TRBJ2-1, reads KAGVTQTPRYLIKTRGQQVTLSCSPISGHRSVSWYQQTPGQGLQFLFEYFSETQRNKGNFPGRFSGRQFSNSRSEMNVSTLELGDSALYLCASSFGRTNEQFFGPGTRLTVL.